A selection of T cell receptor beta chains follows, all from one sample in a study of T cell responses to AZD1222 COVID-19 vaccine. Generated by immunoSEQ multiplex PCR, the TCRdb table keeps only in-frame clones and is missing some. The sample records some 66,000 clones, around 89% being singletons. The sequencing here drew on peripheral blood, taken 28 days after the second AZD1222 dose. These receptors all come from an adult who received the AZD1222 COVID-19 vaccine. Both conserved end residues are part of each CDR3.

J gene,V gene,CDR3 protein
TRBJ2-2,TRBV5-1,CASSFPIGTPINTGELFF
TRBJ1-4,TRBV7-9,CASSLEGFGGNEKLFF
TRBJ2-2,TRBV7-2,CASSLGTSAVTGELFF
TRBJ1-2,TRBV5-1,CASSSSGGDVYGYTF
TRBJ1-2,TRBV9,CASSTGDGKNYGYTF
TRBJ2-7,TRBV28,CASSPPLGRDYEQYF
TRBJ2-2,TRBV9,CASSVGSMGTGELFF
TRBJ2-7,TRBV29-1,CSVEMVAGGSYEQYF
TRBJ2-7,TRBV10-3,CAISGPDSYEQYF
TRBJ1-5,TRBV3-1/TRBV3-2,CASSETGDSNQPQHF
TRBJ2-3,TRBV28,CASSLTVTGGTDTQYF
TRBJ1-6,TRBV28,CASSPYRGRASNSPLHF
TRBJ1-4,TRBV9,CASSEAGTGAFLANEKLFF
TRBJ1-4,TRBV4-3,CASSQDLQHNEKLFF
TRBJ2-2,TRBV7-8,CASSLWGYTNTGELFF
TRBJ1-2,TRBV14,CASSHGGMDGYTF
TRBJ2-3,TRBV13,CASSLQTVPGADTQYF
TRBJ2-1,TRBV18,CASSPGTGASNEQFF
TRBJ1-4,TRBV28,CASSPNRGTNEKLFF
TRBJ1-2,TRBV9,CASSPSPGTGYGYTF
TRBJ2-3,TRBV29-1,CSVGLLAGGPTPTDTQYF
TRBJ2-1,TRBV4-3,CASSRQSYNEQFF
TRBJ1-1,TRBV27,CASSLMWHGGTMNTEAFF
TRBJ2-2,TRBV7-6,CASSLDPGNTGELFF
TRBJ1-5,TRBV6-6,CASSSLGEPQHF
TRBJ2-7,TRBV11-3,CASSSQTSGVTYEQYF
TRBJ2-4,TRBV7-2,CASSPPGRSQGNIQYF
TRBJ1-5,TRBV7-3,CASSQQQGQPQHF
TRBJ1-2,TRBV5-1,CASRGETASNYGYTF
TRBJ2-7,TRBV5-1,CASSLGQSYEQYF
TRBJ2-7,TRBV7-6,CASSLEGAGDDEQYF
TRBJ2-3,TRBV5-4,CASSSRAGGHTDTQYF
TRBJ1-5,TRBV28,CASFGADRAQPQHF
TRBJ1-5,TRBV19,CASIRTARLYSNQPQHF
TRBJ1-2,TRBV19,CASLGGGYTF
TRBJ1-2,TRBV9,CASSPWESGGYTF
TRBJ1-6,TRBV2,CARGATPIIGDSPLHF
TRBJ2-7,TRBV29-1,CSVEGDGEAYEQYF
TRBJ2-7,TRBV9,CASSVGDIPHEQYF
TRBJ1-1,TRBV27,CASSSRYMNTEAFF
TRBJ2-3,TRBV28,CASSLFADTQYF
TRBJ2-5,TRBV6-5,CATTLGQYQETQYF
TRBJ2-1,TRBV9,CASSVEAEGREQFF
TRBJ2-3,TRBV7-6,CASSLFQTSGSTDTQYF
TRBJ1-1,TRBV29-1,CSVLYPGRVNTEAFF
TRBJ2-7,TRBV15,CATSRGTGVRYEQYF
TRBJ2-1,TRBV7-6,CASSFRGRGFAGNEQFF
TRBJ2-7,TRBV9,CASSVGTRGTNYEQYF
TRBJ2-3,TRBV18,CASSRGQPGGYSTDTQYF
TRBJ1-5,TRBV5-1,CASRTGPTNQPQHF
TRBJ2-2,TRBV2,CASRRGGTGELFF
TRBJ1-5,TRBV28,CASSLDSNQPQHF
TRBJ1-1,TRBV6-6,CASTPPGGAAEAFF